Listed below are T cell receptor beta chains from one sample, sequenced in a study of blood T cell repertoires in COVID-19. The assay was immunoSEQ multiplex PCR, and TCRdb's table has in-frame clones only and misses some. Among tens of thousands of clones listed, 65% to 85% were seen once. The specimen was peripheral blood. Receptors were obtained from a man in his fifties or sixties with acute or convalescent COVID-19. Each CDR3 is given with its conserved first and last residue. Each record gives: J gene, V gene, D gene, clone size, CDR3 protein, CDR3 DNA. A D gene is named only where the DNA matches it firmly. Only part of the rows carry a size: once, few, many, or a class if the clone is expanded.

J gene: TRBJ1-2; V gene: TRBV7-2; D gene: NA; clone size: NA; CDR3 protein: CASSLGGFTYGYTF; CDR3 DNA: TGTGCCAGCAGCTTAGGAGGGTTCACCTATGGCTACACCTTC
J gene: TRBJ1-2; V gene: TRBV28; D gene: TRBD1; clone size: NA; CDR3 protein: CASKGTGDGYTF; CDR3 DNA: TGTGCCAGCAAAGGGACAGGGGACGGCTACACCTTC
J gene: TRBJ2-5; V gene: TRBV4-3; D gene: NA; clone size: NA; CDR3 protein: CASSQDGVRGDQETQYF; CDR3 DNA: TGCGCCAGCAGCCAAGATGGTGTCAGGGGGGACCAAGAGACCCAGTACTTC
J gene: TRBJ2-2; V gene: TRBV30; D gene: NA; clone size: NA; CDR3 protein: CAWSVQGGAHTGELFF; CDR3 DNA: TGTGCCTGGAGTGTACAAGGGGGGGCCCACACCGGGGAGCTGTTTTTT
J gene: TRBJ2-3; V gene: TRBV5-1; D gene: TRBD1; clone size: NA; CDR3 protein: CANNDTTGKVETDTQYF; CDR3 DNA: TGCGCCAACAACGATACGACAGGGAAGGTGGAGACAGATACGCAGTATTTT
J gene: TRBJ2-6; V gene: TRBV2; D gene: NA; clone size: NA; CDR3 protein: CASTTGRPSGANVLTF; CDR3 DNA: TGTGCCAGCACGACGGGTAGGCCCTCTGGGGCCAACGTCCTGACTTTC
J gene: TRBJ1-6; V gene: TRBV7-2; D gene: NA; clone size: NA; CDR3 protein: CASSDQVISPLHF; CDR3 DNA: TGTGCCAGCAGCGACCAGGTTATATCACCCCTCCACTTT
J gene: TRBJ2-5; V gene: TRBV13; D gene: TRBD2; clone size: NA; CDR3 protein: CASSSVGLAGTQETQYF; CDR3 DNA: TGTGCCAGCAGCTCCGTAGGACTAGCGGGAACCCAAGAGACCCAGTACTTC
J gene: TRBJ1-4; V gene: TRBV6-1; D gene: TRBD1; clone size: NA; CDR3 protein: CASSDAGGSEKLFF; CDR3 DNA: TGTGCCAGCAGTGACGCAGGGGGAAGTGAAAAACTGTTTTTT
J gene: TRBJ2-1; V gene: TRBV10-2; D gene: TRBD2; clone size: NA; CDR3 protein: CASTRGSGYNEQFF; CDR3 DNA: TGCGCCAGCACCCGCGGGAGTGGGTACAATGAGCAGTTCTTC
J gene: TRBJ1-5; V gene: TRBV28; D gene: TRBD1; clone size: NA; CDR3 protein: CASSPIQGNQPQHF; CDR3 DNA: TGTGCCAGCAGCCCGATACAGGGGAATCAGCCCCAGCATTTT
J gene: TRBJ1-6; V gene: TRBV10-2; D gene: TRBD1; clone size: NA; CDR3 protein: CASTRDRVNSPLHF; CDR3 DNA: TGCGCCAGCACGAGGGACAGGGTTAATTCACCCCTCCACTTT
J gene: TRBJ1-1; V gene: TRBV4-1; D gene: NA; clone size: NA; CDR3 protein: CASSLLLTEEAFF; CDR3 DNA: TGCGCCAGCAGCCTCCTATTGACAGAAGAAGCTTTCTTT
J gene: TRBJ2-1; V gene: TRBV9; D gene: TRBD2; clone size: NA; CDR3 protein: CASSVLLGLADDEQFF; CDR3 DNA: TGTGCCAGCAGCGTCCTCCTTGGACTAGCGGACGATGAGCAGTTCTTC
J gene: TRBJ1-2; V gene: TRBV9; D gene: TRBD1; clone size: NA; CDR3 protein: CASSEGQGANYGYTF; CDR3 DNA: TGTGCCAGCAGCGAGGGACAGGGGGCGAACTATGGCTACACCTTC
J gene: TRBJ2-5; V gene: TRBV5-4; D gene: NA; clone size: NA; CDR3 protein: CASSSRQEETQYF; CDR3 DNA: TGTGCCAGCAGCTCGAGACAGGAAGAGACCCAGTACTTC
J gene: TRBJ1-5; V gene: TRBV19; D gene: TRBD1; clone size: NA; CDR3 protein: CASTRTGDGNQPQHF; CDR3 DNA: TGTGCCAGTACTCGGACAGGGGATGGGAATCAGCCCCAGCATTTT
J gene: TRBJ1-1; V gene: TRBV18; D gene: NA; clone size: NA; CDR3 protein: CASSPPQGSGTEAFF; CDR3 DNA: TGTGCCAGCTCACCACCGCAGGGGTCGGGCACTGAAGCTTTCTTT
J gene: TRBJ1-5; V gene: TRBV20-1; D gene: NA; clone size: NA; CDR3 protein: CSASPGGPQHF; CDR3 DNA: TGCAGTGCTTCCCCCGGAGGGCCCCAGCATTTT
J gene: TRBJ1-5; V gene: TRBV4-1; D gene: TRBD1; clone size: NA; CDR3 protein: CASSQGRVGQHNQPQHF; CDR3 DNA: TGCGCCAGCAGCCAAGGGAGGGTGGGACAGCATAATCAGCCCCAGCATTTT
J gene: TRBJ2-1; V gene: TRBV5-1; D gene: TRBD2; clone size: NA; CDR3 protein: CASSQIAGANNEQFF; CDR3 DNA: TGCGCCAGCAGTCAGATAGCGGGGGCCAACAATGAGCAGTTCTTC
J gene: TRBJ2-3; V gene: TRBV10-3; D gene: TRBD2; clone size: NA; CDR3 protein: CAISGSGTSGDTQYF; CDR3 DNA: TGTGCCATCAGTGGCTCCGGGACTAGCGGGGATACGCAGTATTTT
J gene: TRBJ2-1; V gene: TRBV5-4; D gene: TRBD2; clone size: NA; CDR3 protein: CASSYLAGSNEQFF; CDR3 DNA: TGTGCCAGCAGCTACCTAGCGGGGTCCAATGAGCAGTTCTTC
J gene: TRBJ1-3; V gene: TRBV28; D gene: NA; clone size: few; CDR3 protein: CASSLTGVSGNTIYF; CDR3 DNA: TGTGCCAGCAGTTTAACGGGTGTCTCTGGAAACACCATATATTTT
J gene: TRBJ2-1; V gene: TRBV9; D gene: NA; clone size: NA; CDR3 protein: CASSVFSGANEQFF; CDR3 DNA: TGTGCCAGCAGCGTATTCTCGGGTGCTAATGAGCAGTTCTTC
J gene: TRBJ1-6; V gene: TRBV27; D gene: NA; clone size: once; CDR3 protein: CASSLGGPPTSPLHF; CDR3 DNA: TGTGCCAGCAGTTTGGGGGGACCTCCCACTTCACCCCTCCACTTT
J gene: TRBJ2-7; V gene: TRBV19; D gene: NA; clone size: NA; CDR3 protein: CASSNQGGTYEQYF; CDR3 DNA: TGTGCCAGTAGTAATCAGGGGGGAACCTACGAGCAGTACTTC
J gene: TRBJ1-3; V gene: TRBV3-1/TRBV3-2; D gene: TRBD1; clone size: NA; CDR3 protein: CASSRQGRWNTIYF; CDR3 DNA: TGTGCCAGCAGTAGACAGGGGAGATGGAACACCATATATTTT
J gene: TRBJ1-6; V gene: TRBV9; D gene: NA; clone size: NA; CDR3 protein: CASSSPVSPLHF; CDR3 DNA: TGTGCCAGCAGCTCCCCGGTGTCACCCCTCCACTTT
J gene: TRBJ2-5; V gene: TRBV7-2; D gene: TRBD2; clone size: NA; CDR3 protein: CASSLARGGGQETQYF; CDR3 DNA: TGTGCCAGCAGCTTAGCGCGTGGCGGGGGACAAGAGACCCAGTACTTC
J gene: TRBJ1-1; V gene: TRBV27; D gene: TRBD1; clone size: NA; CDR3 protein: CASSLLGQDGAEAFF; CDR3 DNA: TGTGCCAGCAGTTTATTAGGACAGGATGGAGCAGAAGCTTTCTTT
J gene: TRBJ2-1; V gene: TRBV5-1; D gene: NA; clone size: NA; CDR3 protein: CASSADNEQFF; CDR3 DNA: TGCGCCAGCAGCGCGGACAATGAGCAGTTCTTC
J gene: TRBJ1-2; V gene: TRBV24-1; D gene: TRBD1; clone size: NA; CDR3 protein: CATSVQGNYGYTF; CDR3 DNA: TGTGCCACCAGCGTACAGGGGAACTATGGCTACACCTTC
J gene: TRBJ2-7; V gene: TRBV10-1; D gene: TRBD2; clone size: NA; CDR3 protein: CASSAGLAAYEQYF; CDR3 DNA: TGCGCCAGCAGTGCCGGACTAGCGGCCTACGAGCAGTACTTC
J gene: TRBJ2-2; V gene: TRBV10-2; D gene: TRBD2; clone size: NA; CDR3 protein: CATLGLAGGPITGELFF; CDR3 DNA: TGCGCCACCCTAGGACTAGCGGGAGGGCCGATCACCGGGGAGCTGTTTTTT
J gene: TRBJ2-7; V gene: TRBV28; D gene: NA; clone size: few; CDR3 protein: CASSPGPSYEQYF; CDR3 DNA: TGTGCCAGCAGCCCAGGGCCCTCCTACGAGCAGTACTTC
J gene: TRBJ2-7; V gene: TRBV6-2/TRBV6-3; D gene: TRBD1; clone size: NA; CDR3 protein: CASSRDRETQYF; CDR3 DNA: TGTGCCAGCAGTCGGGACAGGGAAACGCAGTACTTC
J gene: TRBJ1-3; V gene: TRBV5-8; D gene: NA; clone size: NA; CDR3 protein: CASTLTQLPGNTIYF; CDR3 DNA: TGTGCCAGCACCCTCACACAGTTACCTGGAAACACCATATATTTT
J gene: TRBJ1-4; V gene: TRBV5-1; D gene: TRBD1; clone size: NA; CDR3 protein: CASSQGDRGEKLFF; CDR3 DNA: TGCGCCAGCAGCCAGGGGGACAGGGGCGAAAAACTGTTTTTT
J gene: TRBJ2-2; V gene: TRBV3-1/TRBV3-2; D gene: TRBD2; clone size: few; CDR3 protein: CASSRYGREGTGELFF; CDR3 DNA: TGTGCCAGCAGCCGTTACGGGCGGGAGGGTACCGGGGAGCTGTTTTTT
J gene: TRBJ1-2; V gene: TRBV7-2; D gene: NA; clone size: few; CDR3 protein: CASSLARYGYTF; CDR3 DNA: TGTGCCAGCAGCTTAGCGCGGTATGGCTACACCTTC
J gene: TRBJ1-2; V gene: TRBV4-3; D gene: TRBD1; clone size: NA; CDR3 protein: CASSPQGQGGYGYTF; CDR3 DNA: TGCGCCAGCAGCCCCCAGGGACAGGGCGGCTATGGCTACACCTTC